This T cell receptor beta chain is drawn from a study of metastatic and nonmetastatic thyroid tumors. The wider study: Patients with malignant and benign thyroid disease provided blood and tumor or nodule tissue, whose repertoires were compared. Overall study results and limits: Reports indicated that malignant thyroid tumors showed significantly higher TCR beta diversity than benign nodules did, in blood and tumor.

Until they underwent thyroid surgery, no patient had received any treatment. Germline V CDR1 and CDR2: SNHLY, FYNNEI. The ends lost 6 bases at V and 2 bases at J; junction bases unmatched: 10. The CDR3 has 15 residues. This clone has a handful of counts. Antigen unknown. Authors' analysis steps: Building a distant-metastasis classifier for papillary thyroid cancer drew on CDR3 differences across clinicopathological groups. TCRdb re-called the PCR reads via MiXCR. What appears here as the V and J calls and clone size reflects TCRdb's work, not the paper's. The sample carries approximately 32,000 clones, around a third recorded once.

The J gene is TRBJ2-7, the V gene TRBV2; TRBD1 aligns across 7 bases. Sequencing input: tumor tissue. This receptor was taken from a female donor with papillary thyroid cancer or a benign thyroid nodule (not recorded which). Some clones in this sample may be carry-over from other donors' samples. Written as DNA, the CDR3 is TGTGCCAGCAGCGACGTAGGGGGCCTTACCTACGAGCAGTACTTC. Translating it yields CASSDVGGLTYEQYF. Variable domain in full (rest from reference TRBV2 and TRBJ2-7): EPEVTQTPSHQVTQMGQEVILRCVPISNHLYFYWYRQILGQKVEFLVSFYNNEISEKSEIFDDQFSVERPDGSNFTLKIRSTKLEDSAMYFCASSDVGGLTYEQYFGPGTRLTVT.